A single T cell receptor (beta chain) is shown here with its context. Its antigen specificity is not known. One base away there is no much larger clone; base qualities are not given. This sample is drawn from a study of blood T cell repertoires in COVID-19 (dated by TCRdb to 2020 to 2021). Broadly, across the study: Samples from collaborators originated in the United States, Italy and Spain and spanned both the acute and convalescent phases of COVID-19. The prospective study material was composed of cDNA or gDNA derived from T cells, B-cell-depleted T cells, or PBMCs. A freely available public database, intended as a resource for researchers studying the immune response to SARS-CoV-2, is where the repertoires were released. Where available, HLA class I and class II types were obtained from metadata supplied by the sample provider rather than from assay-based typing. Subjects who had been exposed to COVID-19, were actively infected with it, or had recovered from it provided the deeply sampled blood TCRbeta repertoires that made up the dataset. A de-identified subject ID, COVID-19 status, age in years and sex were almost always included in the sample metadata. The samples were drawn from the first 160 participants of the ongoing ImmuneRACE study and from over 950 subjects provided by 6 global collaborators.

General study outcomes and caveats: How much clinical and demographic metadata was included differed by source and by participant, and the metadata was provided uncurated.

Participants in the prospective study were aged roughly 18 to 100 years, lived in about two dozen United States geographic areas, and enrolled through a virtual design. Cohort assignment in the prospective study relied on participant-reported clinical history from a screening survey and a study questionnaire. Mobile phlebotomists in the prospective study collected whole blood, serum and a nasopharyngeal or oropharyngeal swab from every participant. Prospective study participants could optionally give additional blood draws and questionnaires over an approximately two-month period. Before DNA extraction, prospective study blood samples were shipped either frozen or at room temperature. TCRbeta CDR3 regions were amplified from genomic DNA using the immunoSEQ Assay, a bias-controlled multiplex PCR. Processing in the source paper ran as follows. The number of nucleated cells in each sample was estimated by amplification of reference gene primers within the assay. To quantify the absolute abundance of each unique TCRbeta CDR3 rearrangement, sequence reads were collapsed and filtered. For each sample, productive Simpson clonality was calculated as the square root of Simpson's diversity index across productive rearrangements. Here the immuneACCESS table is served through TCRdb, limited to in-frame sequences with V and J called. Missing clones are a known gap in these copies; in checked studies unresolved V genes cover under half, and the rest lacks a known reason. V, J and clone size derive from that table, while D and trimming were established from the DNA sequence. This sample gives some 250,000 clones in total; nearly 90% of them show up just once. Roughly 4% of the sample is held by the ten biggest clonotypes.

Sequencing input: PBMCs or T cells enriched from blood (not recorded which). The source is a woman in her twenties or thirties with acute COVID-19.

At the DNA level, the sequence is TGTGCCAGCAGAGGATCAGGACAGGTCTATGGCTACACCTTC. Translated, this is CASRGSGQVYGYTF. In this chain, TRBV27 is recombined with TRBJ1-2, with 7 bases in between that match TRBD1. Reading from cysteine to phenylalanine, the CDR3 counts 14 amino acids. Here the CDR3 DNA is all that survives: 42 bases in frame from base 1. CDR1 is given as MNHEY and CDR2 as SMNVEV, both from the germline V gene (reference sequence). Trimming leaves V shorter by 6 bases and J shorter by 4 bases, with the junction holding 8 bases beyond the gene matches.